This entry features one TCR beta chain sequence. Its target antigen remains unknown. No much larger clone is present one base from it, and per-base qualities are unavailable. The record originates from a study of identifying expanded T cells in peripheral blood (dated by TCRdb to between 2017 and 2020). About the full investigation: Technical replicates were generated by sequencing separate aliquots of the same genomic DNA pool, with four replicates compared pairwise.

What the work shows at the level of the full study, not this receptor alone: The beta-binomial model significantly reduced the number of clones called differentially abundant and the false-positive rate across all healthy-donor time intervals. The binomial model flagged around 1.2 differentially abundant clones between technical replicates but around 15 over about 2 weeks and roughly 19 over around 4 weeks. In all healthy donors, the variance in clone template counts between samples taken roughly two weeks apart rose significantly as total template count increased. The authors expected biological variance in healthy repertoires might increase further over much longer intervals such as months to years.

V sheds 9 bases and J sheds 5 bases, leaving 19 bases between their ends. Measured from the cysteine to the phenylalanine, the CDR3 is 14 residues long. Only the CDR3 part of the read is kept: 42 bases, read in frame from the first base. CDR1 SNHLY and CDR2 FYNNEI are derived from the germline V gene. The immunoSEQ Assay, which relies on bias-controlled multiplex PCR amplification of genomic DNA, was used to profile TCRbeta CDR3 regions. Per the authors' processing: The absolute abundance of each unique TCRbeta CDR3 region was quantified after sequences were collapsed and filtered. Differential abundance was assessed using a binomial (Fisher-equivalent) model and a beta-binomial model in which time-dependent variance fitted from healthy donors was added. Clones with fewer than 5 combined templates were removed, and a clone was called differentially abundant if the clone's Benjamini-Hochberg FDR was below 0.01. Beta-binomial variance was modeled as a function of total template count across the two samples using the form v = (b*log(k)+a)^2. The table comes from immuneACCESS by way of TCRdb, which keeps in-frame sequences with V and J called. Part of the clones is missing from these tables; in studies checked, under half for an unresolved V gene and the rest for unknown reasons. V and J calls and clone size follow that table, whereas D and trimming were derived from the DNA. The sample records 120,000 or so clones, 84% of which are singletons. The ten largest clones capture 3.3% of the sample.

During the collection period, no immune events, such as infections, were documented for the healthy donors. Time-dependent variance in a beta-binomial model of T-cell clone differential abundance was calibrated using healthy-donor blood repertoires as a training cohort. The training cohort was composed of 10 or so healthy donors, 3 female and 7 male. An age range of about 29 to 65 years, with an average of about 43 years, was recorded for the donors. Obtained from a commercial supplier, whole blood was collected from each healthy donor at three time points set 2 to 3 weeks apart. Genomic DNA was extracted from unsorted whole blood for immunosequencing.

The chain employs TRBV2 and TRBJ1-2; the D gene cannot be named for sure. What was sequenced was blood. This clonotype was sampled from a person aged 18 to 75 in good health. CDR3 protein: CARSGLSVKYGYTF. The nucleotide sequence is TGTGCCAGATCTGGACTCTCTGTTAAGTATGGCTACACCTTC.